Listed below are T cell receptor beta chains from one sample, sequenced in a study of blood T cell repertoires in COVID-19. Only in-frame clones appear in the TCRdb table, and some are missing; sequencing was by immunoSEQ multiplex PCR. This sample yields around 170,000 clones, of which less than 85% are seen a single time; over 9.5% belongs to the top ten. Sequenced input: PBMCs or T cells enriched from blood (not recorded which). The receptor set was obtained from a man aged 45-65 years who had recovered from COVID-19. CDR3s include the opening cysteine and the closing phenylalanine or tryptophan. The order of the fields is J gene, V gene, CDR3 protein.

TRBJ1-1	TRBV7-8	CASSSLGFEAGATEAFF
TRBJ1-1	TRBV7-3	CASSSTVISEAFF
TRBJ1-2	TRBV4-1	CASSQDADRSTSYGYTF
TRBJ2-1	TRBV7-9	CASSPGQGTYNEQFF
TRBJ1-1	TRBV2	CASSEEGGTEAFF
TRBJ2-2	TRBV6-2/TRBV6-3	CASSSGLAGTGELFF
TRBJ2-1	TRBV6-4	CASSLGTSGVNEQFF
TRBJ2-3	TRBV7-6	CASSYRGDRTDTQYF
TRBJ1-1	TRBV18	CASSPTGKAEAFF
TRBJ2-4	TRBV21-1	CASSKVQKLEFRHIQYF
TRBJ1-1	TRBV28	CASSSGQGGTEAFF
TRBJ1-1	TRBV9	CASSGGQGLLNTEAFF
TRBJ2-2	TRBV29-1	CSVPKRDTGELFF
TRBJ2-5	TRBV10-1	CASSEALAGGQETQYF
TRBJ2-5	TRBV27	CASSFTHPGQGRLAGWTQYF
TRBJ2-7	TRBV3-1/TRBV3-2	CASALAGDIYEQYF
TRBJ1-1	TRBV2	CASKGQLMNTEAFF
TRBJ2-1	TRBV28	CASSLGGKGNEQFF
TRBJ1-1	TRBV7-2	CASSLLSTEAFF
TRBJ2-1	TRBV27	CASSGGGLDEQFF
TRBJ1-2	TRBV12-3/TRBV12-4	CASSPGAVGYTF
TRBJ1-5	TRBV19	CASGQGRTFNQPQHF
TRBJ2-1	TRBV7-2	CASSPGVSGGLSYNEQFF
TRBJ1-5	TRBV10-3	CAISSTLEQSDQPQHF
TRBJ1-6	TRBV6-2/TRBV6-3	CASSYSADSVGSPLHF
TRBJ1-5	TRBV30	CAWSTKGASNQPQHF
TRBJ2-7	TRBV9	CASSPDSRAYEQYF
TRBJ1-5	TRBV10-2	CASSESRQTNQPQHF
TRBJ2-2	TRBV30	CAWSVQELDKNTGELFF
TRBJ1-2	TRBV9	CASSSTQGGYGYTF
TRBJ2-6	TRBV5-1	CASQFAGANVLTF
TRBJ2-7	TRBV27	CASSLRGGSYEQYF